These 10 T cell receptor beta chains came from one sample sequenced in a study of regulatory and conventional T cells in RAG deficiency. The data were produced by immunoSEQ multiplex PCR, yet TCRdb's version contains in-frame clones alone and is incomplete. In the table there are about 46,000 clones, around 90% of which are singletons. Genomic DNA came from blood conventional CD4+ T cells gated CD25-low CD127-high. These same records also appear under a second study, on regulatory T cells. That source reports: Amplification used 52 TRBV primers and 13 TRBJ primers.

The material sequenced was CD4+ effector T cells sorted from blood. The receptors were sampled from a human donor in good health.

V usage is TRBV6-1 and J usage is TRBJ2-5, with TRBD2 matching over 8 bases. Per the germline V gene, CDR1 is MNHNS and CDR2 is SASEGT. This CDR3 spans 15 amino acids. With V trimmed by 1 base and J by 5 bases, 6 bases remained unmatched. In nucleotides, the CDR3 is TGTGCCAGCAGTGAAGTGGGGGGACTAGGGGAGACCCAGTACTTC. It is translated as CASSEVGGLGETQYF.

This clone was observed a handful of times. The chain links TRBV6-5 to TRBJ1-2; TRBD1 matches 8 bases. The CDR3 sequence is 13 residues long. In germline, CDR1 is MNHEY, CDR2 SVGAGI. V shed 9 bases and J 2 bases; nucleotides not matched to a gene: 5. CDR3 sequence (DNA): TGTGCCAGTAAAGGACAGGGAAACTATGGCTACACCTTC. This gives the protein CASKGQGNYGYTF.

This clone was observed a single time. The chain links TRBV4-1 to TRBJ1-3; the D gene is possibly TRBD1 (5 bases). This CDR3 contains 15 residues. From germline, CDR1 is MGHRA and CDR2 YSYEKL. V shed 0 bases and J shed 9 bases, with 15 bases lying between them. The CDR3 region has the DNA TGCGCCAGCAGCCAAGATGGTCGGTCGGGACCCACCATATATTTT. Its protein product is CASSQDGRSGPTIYF.

The CDR3 DNA sequence: TGTGCCAGCAGCGTAACAGGAGTACCTAATGAAAAACTGTTTTTT. This translates into CASSVTGVPNEKLFF. This chain uses TRBV9 with TRBJ1-4; tentatively, D is TRBD1 (5 bases). This CDR3 has 15 amino acids. V lost 1 base and J lost 3, with 10 bases in between. Germline V lookup: CDR1 SGDLS, CDR2 YYNGEE.

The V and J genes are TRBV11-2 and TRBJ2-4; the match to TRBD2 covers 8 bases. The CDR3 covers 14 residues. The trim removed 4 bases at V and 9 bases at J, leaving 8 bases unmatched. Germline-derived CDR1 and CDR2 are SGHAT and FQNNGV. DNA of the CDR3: TGTGCCAGCAGCTCGGGGGCGGGAGGCGGCATTCAGTACTTC. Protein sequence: CASSSGAGGGIQYF.

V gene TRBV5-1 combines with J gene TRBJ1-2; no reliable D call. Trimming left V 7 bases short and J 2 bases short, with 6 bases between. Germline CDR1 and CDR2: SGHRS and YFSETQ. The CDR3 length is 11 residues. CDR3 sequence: CASRGNYGYTF. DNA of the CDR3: TGCGCCAGCCGGGGAAACTATGGCTACACCTTC.

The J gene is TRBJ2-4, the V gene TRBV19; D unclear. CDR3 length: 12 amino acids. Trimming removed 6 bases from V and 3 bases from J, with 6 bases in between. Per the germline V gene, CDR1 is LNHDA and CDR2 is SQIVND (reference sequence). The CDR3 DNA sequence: TGTGCCAGTAGGAGCTACAAAAACATTCAGTACTTC. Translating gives CASRSYKNIQYF.

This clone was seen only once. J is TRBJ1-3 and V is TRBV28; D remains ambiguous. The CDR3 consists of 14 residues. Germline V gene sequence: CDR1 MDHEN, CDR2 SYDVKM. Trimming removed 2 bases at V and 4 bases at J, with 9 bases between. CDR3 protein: CASSLSIGGNTIYF. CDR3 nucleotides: TGTGCCAGCAGTTTAAGTATAGGAGGAAACACCATATATTTT.

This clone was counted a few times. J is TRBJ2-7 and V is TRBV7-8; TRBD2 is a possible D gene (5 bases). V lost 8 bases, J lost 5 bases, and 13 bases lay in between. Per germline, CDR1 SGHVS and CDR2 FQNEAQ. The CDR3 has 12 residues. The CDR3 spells CASSPLAHEQYF. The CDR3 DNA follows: TGTGCCAGCTCTCCCCTAGCCCACGAGCAGTACTTC.

As DNA, the CDR3 is TGTGCCAGTAGGAAACAGCACCAAGAGACCCAGTACTTC. Its protein is CASRKQHQETQYF. The chain links TRBV19 to TRBJ2-5; D gene uncertain. Germline V gene data show CDR1 as LNHDA and CDR2 as SQIVND (reference sequence). V gave up 6 bases and J gave up 0 bases, with 8 bases separating them. The CDR3 contains 13 residues.